This is a list of T cell receptor beta chains from one sample in a study of cytomegalovirus exposure and HLA in healthy donors. Sequencing used immunoSEQ multiplex PCR; TCRdb keeps in-frame clones, though not all of them. The sample has fewer than 250,000 clones, around 88% seen once. The sample consisted of PBMCs. The source is a woman aged 18-30 years in good health and CMV-seronegative. CDR3s include the opening cysteine and the closing phenylalanine or tryptophan. Fields, in order: J gene, V gene, CDR3 length, clone size, D gene, CDR3 DNA, CDR3 protein. D genes are given only for firm matches. A clone size is listed for some rows: how often the clone was seen (once, few, many), or a class if it is expanded.

j_call: TRBJ1-5
v_call: TRBV7-9
cdr3_length: 16
clone_size: NA
d_call: TRBD1
cdr3_nt: TGTGCCAGCAGCGAAGTGGGGACAGATAGCAATCAGCCCCAGCATTTT
cdr3_aa: CASSEVGTDSNQPQHF

j_call: TRBJ1-4
v_call: TRBV7-6
cdr3_length: 16
clone_size: NA
d_call: NA
cdr3_nt: TGTGCCAGCAGCTCAGTCGGGAGTGAAAGTCAAGAAAAACTGTTTTTT
cdr3_aa: CASSSVGSESQEKLFF

j_call: TRBJ1-2
v_call: TRBV30
cdr3_length: 12
clone_size: few
d_call: TRBD1
cdr3_nt: TGTGCCTGGGGACAGGGGGACTATGGCTACACCTTC
cdr3_aa: CAWGQGDYGYTF

j_call: TRBJ2-1
v_call: TRBV10-3
cdr3_length: 15
clone_size: NA
d_call: TRBD2
cdr3_nt: TGTGCCATCAGTGCATCCGGGACTACCCTAGGGGAGCAGTTCTTC
cdr3_aa: CAISASGTTLGEQFF

j_call: TRBJ1-2
v_call: TRBV28
cdr3_length: 15
clone_size: NA
d_call: TRBD1
cdr3_nt: TGTGCCAGCAGTTTAGCCGGGACAGGGGTCTGGGGCTACACCTTC
cdr3_aa: CASSLAGTGVWGYTF

j_call: TRBJ1-6
v_call: TRBV30
cdr3_length: 14
clone_size: NA
d_call: NA
cdr3_nt: TGTGCCTGGAGTACCGAAGCTTCTAATTCACCCCTCCACTTT
cdr3_aa: CAWSTEASNSPLHF

j_call: TRBJ2-1
v_call: TRBV9
cdr3_length: 15
clone_size: NA
d_call: TRBD2
cdr3_nt: TGTGCCAGCAGCACCAGACTAGCGGGGTACAATGAGCAGTTCTTC
cdr3_aa: CASSTRLAGYNEQFF

j_call: TRBJ2-1
v_call: TRBV11-2
cdr3_length: 18
clone_size: NA
d_call: NA
cdr3_nt: TGTGCCAGCAGCTACTCCTCTAGACGGCTCAGCTCCTACAATGAGCAGTTCTTC
cdr3_aa: CASSYSSRRLSSYNEQFF

j_call: TRBJ1-6
v_call: TRBV27
cdr3_length: 14
clone_size: NA
d_call: NA
cdr3_nt: TGTGCCAGCAGTTCGGGTTCCTGGAGTTCACCCCTCCACTTT
cdr3_aa: CASSSGSWSSPLHF

j_call: TRBJ2-1
v_call: TRBV5-1
cdr3_length: 16
clone_size: NA
d_call: NA
cdr3_nt: TGCGCCAGCAGCTTACCTCAGGGTAGGTCCTACAATGAGCAGTTCTTC
cdr3_aa: CASSLPQGRSYNEQFF

j_call: TRBJ1-5
v_call: TRBV6-4
cdr3_length: 15
clone_size: many
d_call: NA
cdr3_nt: TGTGCCAGCAGTGACTCAGCGGGGGGCACAGATACGCAGCATTTT
cdr3_aa: CASSDSAGGTDTQHF

j_call: TRBJ2-3
v_call: TRBV29-1
cdr3_length: 14
clone_size: NA
d_call: TRBD2
cdr3_nt: TGCAGCGTTGATAGCGGGAGAATGGGAGATACGCAGTATTTT
cdr3_aa: CSVDSGRMGDTQYF

j_call: TRBJ1-4
v_call: TRBV6-5
cdr3_length: 14
clone_size: NA
d_call: NA
cdr3_nt: TGTGCCACCCAATCAGGGCAAACTAATGAAAAACTGTTTTTT
cdr3_aa: CATQSGQTNEKLFF

j_call: TRBJ1-1
v_call: TRBV6-4
cdr3_length: 14
clone_size: NA
d_call: TRBD1
cdr3_nt: TGTGCCAGCAGTACAGGACAGGGTGAAACTGAAGCTTTCTTT
cdr3_aa: CASSTGQGETEAFF

j_call: TRBJ1-5
v_call: TRBV9
cdr3_length: 14
clone_size: NA
d_call: NA
cdr3_nt: TGTGCCAGCAGCGTAGATCGCGCGGAGGGCCCCCAGCATTTT
cdr3_aa: CASSVDRAEGPQHF

j_call: TRBJ1-2
v_call: TRBV4-1
cdr3_length: 15
clone_size: NA
d_call: TRBD1
cdr3_nt: TGCGCCAGCAGCCCCCCTCGGACAGGGGGCGATGGCTACACCTTC
cdr3_aa: CASSPPRTGGDGYTF

j_call: TRBJ1-4
v_call: TRBV6-1
cdr3_length: 13
clone_size: NA
d_call: NA
cdr3_nt: TGTGCCAGCAGTGTGGGCGTCGCCGAAAAACTGTTTTTT
cdr3_aa: CASSVGVAEKLFF

j_call: TRBJ1-5
v_call: TRBV27
cdr3_length: 15
clone_size: NA
d_call: NA
cdr3_nt: TGTGCCAGCAGTTTAGGAGATCCAGTCGGAGAGCCCCAGCATTTT
cdr3_aa: CASSLGDPVGEPQHF

j_call: TRBJ1-2
v_call: TRBV10-3
cdr3_length: 15
clone_size: NA
d_call: NA
cdr3_nt: TGTGCCACCGATAACGCGGCGGGCGCCGACTATGGCTACACCTTC
cdr3_aa: CATDNAAGADYGYTF

j_call: TRBJ2-2
v_call: TRBV9
cdr3_length: 17
clone_size: NA
d_call: TRBD1
cdr3_nt: TGTGCCAGCAGCGTAGGAGGGGGACAGGGGTTCACCGGGGAGCTGTTTTTT
cdr3_aa: CASSVGGGQGFTGELFF

j_call: TRBJ1-2
v_call: TRBV7-2
cdr3_length: 17
clone_size: NA
d_call: NA
cdr3_nt: TGTGCCAGCAGCGGAAGGGACGCAGGGGACGGCTTCTATGGCTACACCTTC
cdr3_aa: CASSGRDAGDGFYGYTF

j_call: TRBJ2-7
v_call: TRBV15
cdr3_length: 15
clone_size: NA
d_call: TRBD1
cdr3_nt: TGTGCCACCAGAGGGACAGGGACTATTGGGAGTGAGCAGTACTTC
cdr3_aa: CATRGTGTIGSEQYF

j_call: TRBJ2-3
v_call: TRBV29-1
cdr3_length: 14
clone_size: NA
d_call: NA
cdr3_nt: TGCAGCGTTGCGGCAGGGGTAGGCACAGATACGCAGTATTTT
cdr3_aa: CSVAAGVGTDTQYF

j_call: TRBJ1-2
v_call: TRBV5-1
cdr3_length: 14
clone_size: NA
d_call: TRBD1
cdr3_nt: TGCGCCAGCAGCCCAAATGGACAGGGAAGTGGCTACACCTTC
cdr3_aa: CASSPNGQGSGYTF

j_call: TRBJ2-2
v_call: TRBV7-7
cdr3_length: 14
clone_size: NA
d_call: NA
cdr3_nt: TGTGCCAGCAGCTTAGGGAGGGACACCGGGGAGCTGTTTTTT
cdr3_aa: CASSLGRDTGELFF

j_call: TRBJ1-5
v_call: TRBV7-2
cdr3_length: 13
clone_size: NA
d_call: NA
cdr3_nt: TGTGCCAGCAGCCTCCCCGGTAATCAGCCCCAGCATTTT
cdr3_aa: CASSLPGNQPQHF

j_call: TRBJ2-1
v_call: TRBV13
cdr3_length: 16
clone_size: once
d_call: TRBD2
cdr3_nt: TGTGCCAGCAGCGTCTATACGGGAGGGCTGGTTGGGGAGCAGTTCTTC
cdr3_aa: CASSVYTGGLVGEQFF

j_call: TRBJ2-5
v_call: TRBV30
cdr3_length: 14
clone_size: NA
d_call: TRBD1
cdr3_nt: TGTGCCTGGAGGGATCTGGCAGGGGGAGAGACCCAGTACTTC
cdr3_aa: CAWRDLAGGETQYF

j_call: TRBJ2-1
v_call: TRBV11-2
cdr3_length: 16
clone_size: NA
d_call: NA
cdr3_nt: TGTGCCAGCAGCTTAGAAAGGGGTAGCGGACTCAATGAGCAGTTCTTC
cdr3_aa: CASSLERGSGLNEQFF

j_call: TRBJ1-2
v_call: TRBV4-1
cdr3_length: 15
clone_size: NA
d_call: TRBD1
cdr3_nt: TGCGCCAGCAGCCAAGAGTGGGGACAGGCTAGGGGCTACACCTTC
cdr3_aa: CASSQEWGQARGYTF

j_call: TRBJ1-1
v_call: TRBV18
cdr3_length: 16
clone_size: NA
d_call: TRBD1
cdr3_nt: TGTGCCAGCTCATCCGGCCAAGGGACAGTGAACACTGAAGCTTTCTTT
cdr3_aa: CASSSGQGTVNTEAFF

j_call: TRBJ2-7
v_call: TRBV5-1
cdr3_length: 15
clone_size: NA
d_call: TRBD2
cdr3_nt: TGCGCCAGCAGCTTAATAGCGGGGGGGCTCCGCGAGCAGTACTTC
cdr3_aa: CASSLIAGGLREQYF

j_call: TRBJ2-3
v_call: TRBV5-5
cdr3_length: 16
clone_size: NA
d_call: TRBD2
cdr3_nt: TGTGCCAGCAGCCTGTGGACTAGCGGGATGGGAGATACGCAGTATTTT
cdr3_aa: CASSLWTSGMGDTQYF

j_call: TRBJ1-2
v_call: TRBV12-5
cdr3_length: 14
clone_size: NA
d_call: NA
cdr3_nt: TGTGCTAGTGGTTTGGCTATCTCAGGGGTTGGCTACACCTTC
cdr3_aa: CASGLAISGVGYTF

j_call: TRBJ2-1
v_call: TRBV5-6
cdr3_length: 17
clone_size: NA
d_call: TRBD2
cdr3_nt: TGTGCCAGCAGCTCCAGGACTAGCGGGATACCCGGCCTTGAGCAGTTCTTC
cdr3_aa: CASSSRTSGIPGLEQFF

j_call: TRBJ2-7
v_call: TRBV10-3
cdr3_length: 16
clone_size: NA
d_call: NA
cdr3_nt: TGTGCCATCAGTGGGTTGAAGGACAGTACCAAAGGCGAGCAGTACTTC
cdr3_aa: CAISGLKDSTKGEQYF